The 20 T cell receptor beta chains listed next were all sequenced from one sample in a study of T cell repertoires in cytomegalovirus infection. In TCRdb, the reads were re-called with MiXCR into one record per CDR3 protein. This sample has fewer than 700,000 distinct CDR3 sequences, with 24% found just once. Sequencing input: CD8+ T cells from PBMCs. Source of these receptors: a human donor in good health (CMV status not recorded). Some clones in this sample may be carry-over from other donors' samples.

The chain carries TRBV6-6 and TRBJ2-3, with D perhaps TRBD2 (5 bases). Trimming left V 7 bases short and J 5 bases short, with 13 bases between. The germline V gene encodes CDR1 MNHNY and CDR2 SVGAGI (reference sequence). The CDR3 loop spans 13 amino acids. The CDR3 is CASTHSRGDTQYF. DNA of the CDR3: TGTGCCAGCACCCACAGCCGGGGAGATACGCAGTATTTT.

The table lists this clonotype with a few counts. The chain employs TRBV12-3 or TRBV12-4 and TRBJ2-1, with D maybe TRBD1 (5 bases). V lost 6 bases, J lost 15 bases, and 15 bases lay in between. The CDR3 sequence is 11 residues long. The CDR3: CASSTQQARFF. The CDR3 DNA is TGTGCCAGCAGCACCCAACAGGCCCGGTTCTTC.

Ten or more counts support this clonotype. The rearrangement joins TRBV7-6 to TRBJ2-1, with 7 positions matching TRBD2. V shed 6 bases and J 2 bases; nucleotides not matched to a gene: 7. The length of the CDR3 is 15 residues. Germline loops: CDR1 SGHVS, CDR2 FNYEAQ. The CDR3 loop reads CASSSTSSPYNEQFF. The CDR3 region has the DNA TGTGCCAGCAGTTCGACTAGCAGTCCCTACAATGAGCAGTTCTTC.

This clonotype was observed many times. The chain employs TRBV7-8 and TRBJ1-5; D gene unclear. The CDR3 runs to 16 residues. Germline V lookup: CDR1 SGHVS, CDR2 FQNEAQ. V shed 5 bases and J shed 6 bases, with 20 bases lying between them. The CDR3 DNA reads TGTGCCAGCAGCCCCGCGAGGACGGGCTTGGGTCAGCCCCAGCATTTT. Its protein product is CASSPARTGLGQPQHF.

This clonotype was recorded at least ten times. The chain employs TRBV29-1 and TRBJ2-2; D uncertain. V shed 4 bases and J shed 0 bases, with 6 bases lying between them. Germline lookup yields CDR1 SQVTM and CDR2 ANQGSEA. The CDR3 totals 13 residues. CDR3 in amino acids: CSVVDPNTGELFF. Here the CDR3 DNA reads TGCAGCGTTGTCGACCCGAACACCGGGGAGCTGTTTTTT.

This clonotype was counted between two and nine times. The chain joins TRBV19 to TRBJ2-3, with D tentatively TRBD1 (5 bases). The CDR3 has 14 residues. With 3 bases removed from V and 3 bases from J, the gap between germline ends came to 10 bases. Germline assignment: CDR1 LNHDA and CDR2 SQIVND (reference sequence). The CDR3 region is CASSIVQGTDTQYF. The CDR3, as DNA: TGTGCCAGTAGTATCGTTCAGGGTACAGATACGCAGTATTTT.

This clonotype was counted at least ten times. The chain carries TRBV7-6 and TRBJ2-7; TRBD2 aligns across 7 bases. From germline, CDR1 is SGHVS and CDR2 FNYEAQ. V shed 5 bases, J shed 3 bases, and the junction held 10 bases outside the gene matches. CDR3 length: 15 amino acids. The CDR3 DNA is TGTGCCAGCAGCGCATCAGCGGGGACCAACTACGAGCAGTACTTC. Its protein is CASSASAGTNYEQYF.

The CDR3 spells CASSGGQRRPGFF. CDR3 in DNA: TGTGCCAGCAGTGGGGGACAGCGCCGGCCAGGGTTCTTC. The chain couples TRBV27 to TRBJ2-1, with 7 bases identical to TRBD1. The CDR3 is 13 residues long. V gave up 5 bases and J gave up 15 bases; unmatched junction bases: 13. From germline, CDR1 is MNHEY and CDR2 SMNVEV (reference sequence).

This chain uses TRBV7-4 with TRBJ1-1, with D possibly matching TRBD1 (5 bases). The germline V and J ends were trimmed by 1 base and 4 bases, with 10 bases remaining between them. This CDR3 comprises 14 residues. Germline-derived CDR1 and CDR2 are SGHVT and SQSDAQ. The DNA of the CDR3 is TGTGCCAGCAGCTTAGATCAAAGGGGCACTGAAGCTTTCTTT. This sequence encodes CASSLDQRGTEAFF.

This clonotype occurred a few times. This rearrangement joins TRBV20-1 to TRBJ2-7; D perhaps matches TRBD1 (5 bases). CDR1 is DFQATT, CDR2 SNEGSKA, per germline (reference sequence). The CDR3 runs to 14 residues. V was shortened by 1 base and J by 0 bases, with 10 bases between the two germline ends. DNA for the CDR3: TGCAGTGCTAGAGGTGACAGATACTCCTACGAGCAGTACGTC. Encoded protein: CSARGDRYSYEQYV.

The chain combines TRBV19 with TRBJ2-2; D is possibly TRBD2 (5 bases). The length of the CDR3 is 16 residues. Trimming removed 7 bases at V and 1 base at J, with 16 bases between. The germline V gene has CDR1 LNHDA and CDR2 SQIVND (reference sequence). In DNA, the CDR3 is TGTGCCAGTACAGGCGGACTGGCAGAGAACACCGGGGAGCTGTTTTTT. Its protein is CASTGGLAENTGELFF. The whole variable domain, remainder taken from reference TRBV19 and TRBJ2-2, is DGGITQSPKYLFRKEGQNVTLSCEQNLNHDAMYWYRQDPGQGLRLIYYSQIVNDFQKGDIAEGYSVSREKKESFPLTVTSAQKNPTAFYLCASTGGLAENTGELFFGEGSRLTVL.

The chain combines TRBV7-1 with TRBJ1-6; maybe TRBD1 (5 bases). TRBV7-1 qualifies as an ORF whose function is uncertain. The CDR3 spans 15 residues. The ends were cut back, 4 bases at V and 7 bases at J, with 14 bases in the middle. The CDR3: CASSWGRGNNSPLHF. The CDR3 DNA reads TGTGCCAGCAGCTGGGGGAGAGGGAACAATTCACCCCTCCACTTT.

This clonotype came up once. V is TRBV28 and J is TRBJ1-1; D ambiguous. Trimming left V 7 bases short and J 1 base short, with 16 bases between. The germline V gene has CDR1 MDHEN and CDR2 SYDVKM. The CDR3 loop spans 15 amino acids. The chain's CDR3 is CASNNRNGRNTEAFF. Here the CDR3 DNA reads TGTGCCAGCAATAATCGTAACGGAAGGAACACTGAAGCTTTCTTT.

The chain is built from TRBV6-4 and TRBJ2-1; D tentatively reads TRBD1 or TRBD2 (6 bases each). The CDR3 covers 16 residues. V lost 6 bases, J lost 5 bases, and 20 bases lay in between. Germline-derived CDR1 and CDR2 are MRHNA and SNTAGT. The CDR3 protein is CASRPYGGLSHNEQFF. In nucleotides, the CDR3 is TGTGCCAGCAGACCCTACGGGGGCCTTTCCCACAATGAGCAGTTCTTC.

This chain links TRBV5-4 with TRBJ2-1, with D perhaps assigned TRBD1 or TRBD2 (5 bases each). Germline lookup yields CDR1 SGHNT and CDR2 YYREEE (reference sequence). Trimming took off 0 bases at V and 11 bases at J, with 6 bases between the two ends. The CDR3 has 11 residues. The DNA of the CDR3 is TGTGCCAGCAGCTTGGGGGGACAGCAGTTCTTC. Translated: CASSLGGQQFF.

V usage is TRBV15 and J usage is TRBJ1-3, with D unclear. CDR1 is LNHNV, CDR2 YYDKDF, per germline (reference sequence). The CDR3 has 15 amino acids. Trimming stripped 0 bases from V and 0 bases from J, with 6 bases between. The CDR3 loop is CATSREGASGNTIYF. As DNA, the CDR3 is TGTGCCACCAGCAGAGAGGGCGCCTCTGGAAACACCATATATTTT.

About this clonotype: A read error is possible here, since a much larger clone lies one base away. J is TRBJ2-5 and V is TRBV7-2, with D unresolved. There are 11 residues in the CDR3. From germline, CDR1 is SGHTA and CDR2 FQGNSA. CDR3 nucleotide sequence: TGTGCCAACAGCCCTCAAAAGACCCAGTACTTC. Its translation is CANSPQKTQYF.

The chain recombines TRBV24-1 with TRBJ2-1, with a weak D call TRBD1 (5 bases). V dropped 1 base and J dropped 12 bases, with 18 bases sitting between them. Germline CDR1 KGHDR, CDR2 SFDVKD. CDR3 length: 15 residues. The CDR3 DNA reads TGTGCCACCAGTGATTTAGGCCAGGGTGGGTATGTGCAGTTCTTC. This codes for CATSDLGQGGYVQFF.

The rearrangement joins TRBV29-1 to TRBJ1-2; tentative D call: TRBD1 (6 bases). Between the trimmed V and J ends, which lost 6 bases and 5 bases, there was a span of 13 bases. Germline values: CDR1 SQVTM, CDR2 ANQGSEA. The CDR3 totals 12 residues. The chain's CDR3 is CSVNRAPYGYTF. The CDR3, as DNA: TGCAGCGTCAACAGGGCACCTTATGGCTACACCTTC.

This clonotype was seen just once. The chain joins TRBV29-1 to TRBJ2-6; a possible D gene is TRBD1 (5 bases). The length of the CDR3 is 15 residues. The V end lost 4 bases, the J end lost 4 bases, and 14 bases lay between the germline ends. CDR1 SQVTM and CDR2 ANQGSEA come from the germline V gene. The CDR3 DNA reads TGCAGCGTTGGTAAGACAGCAGCAGGGGCCAACGTCCTGACTTTC. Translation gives CSVGKTAAGANVLTF.